One sample yielded the 11 T cell receptor beta chains listed below, sequenced in a study of long-term antiretroviral therapy in people with HIV. They ran version v3.0 of the immunoSEQ assay at survey level. Assay: immunoSEQ multiplex PCR; the TCRdb copy retains only in-frame clones and omits some. The sample consists of 30,000 or so clones, 93% of them appearing once. Material: unsorted PBMCs, obtained almost 6.7 years after starting antiretroviral therapy. The receptors were sampled from a woman aged 40 to 50 with HIV.

The rearrangement joins TRBV19 to TRBJ1-1; perhaps TRBD1 as D (6 bases). Germline V gene sequence: CDR1 LNHDA, CDR2 SQIVND (reference sequence). The CDR3 is made up of 15 amino acids. The V end lost 3 bases, the J end lost 5 bases, and 16 bases lay between the germline ends. The CDR3 DNA follows: TGTGCCAGTAGTATCGGACAGACTGGGGGGACTGAAGCTTTCTTT. Amino acids: CASSIGQTGGTEAFF. The full variable domain, in which reference TRBV19 and TRBJ1-1 provide the parts outside the CDR3, is DGGITQSPKYLFRKEGQNVTLSCEQNLNHDAMYWYRQDPGQGLRLIYYSQIVNDFQKGDIAEGYSVSREKKESFPLTVTSAQKNPTAFYLCASSIGQTGGTEAFFGQGTRLTVV.

This clone appeared a single time. V gene TRBV6-1 combines with J gene TRBJ1-2, with a weak D call TRBD1 (5 bases). Germline CDR1 MNHNS, CDR2 SASEGT. V lost 10 bases, J lost 5 bases, and 20 bases lay in between. The CDR3 totals 14 residues. The CDR3 reads CATGRGGNWYGYTF. CDR3 bases: TGTGCCACCGGACGTGGGGGTAACTGGTATGGCTACACCTTC.

The V call is TRBV5-4, the J call TRBJ2-1, with D possibly matching TRBD2 (5 bases). V lost 0 bases and J lost 10, with 17 bases in between. Per the germline V gene, CDR1 is SGHNT and CDR2 is YYREEE (reference sequence). This CDR3 has 15 residues. The CDR3 nucleotides read TGTGCCAGCAGCTTGGACAGCGGCGGGTCCTGGGAGCAGTTCTTC. This gives the protein CASSLDSGGSWEQFF.

The gene calls are TRBV9 and TRBJ2-6; D is uncertain. The V end lost 6 bases, the J end lost 0 bases, and 7 bases lay between the germline ends. The germline CDR1 and CDR2 sequences are SGDLS and YYNGEE. The CDR3 consists of 14 residues. The CDR3 bases are TGTGCCAGCACCGACGGCTCTGGGGCCAACGTCCTGACTTTC. Protein: CASTDGSGANVLTF.

The gene calls are TRBV27 and TRBJ1-6, with TRBD1 matching over 7 bases. The V and J ends lost 5 bases and 8 bases, in that order; junction bases with no gene match: 9. The CDR3 totals 15 residues. From germline, CDR1 is MNHEY and CDR2 SMNVEV (reference sequence). The CDR3 DNA reads TGTGCCAGCAGTCCACTCGGGACAGATTATTCACCCCTCCACTTT. Translated, it gives CASSPLGTDYSPLHF.

The rearrangement links TRBV7-2 to TRBJ1-2, with TRBD1 matching over 8 bases. The CDR3 loop spans 16 amino acids. Germline CDR1 reads SGHTA; CDR2 reads FQGNSA. The ends lost 5 bases at V and 1 base at J; junction bases unmatched: 9. The CDR3 sequence is CASSRPRGRDNYGYTF. The DNA of the CDR3 is TGTGCCAGCAGCCGTCCCAGGGGGCGAGATAACTATGGCTACACCTTC.

This chain links TRBV30 with TRBJ2-7; 9 nucleotides align to TRBD1. V dropped 3 bases and J dropped 6; count of bases not matched to a gene: 9. Per the germline V gene, CDR1 is GTSNPN and CDR2 is SVGIG (reference sequence). The CDR3 runs to 14 residues. The DNA of the CDR3 is TGTGCCTGGAGGTACCGGGACAGGGAGTTCGAGCAGTACTTC. Protein: CAWRYRDREFEQYF.

The chain joins TRBV29-1 to TRBJ1-1; D call uncertain. The germline V gene encodes CDR1 SQVTM and CDR2 ANQGSEA. This CDR3 contains 13 residues. Trimming stripped 6 bases from V and 3 bases from J, with 14 bases between. The CDR3 loop is CSVARGFDTEAFF. The CDR3 DNA follows: TGCAGCGTGGCCCGGGGATTCGACACTGAAGCTTTCTTT.

The rearrangement links TRBV27 to TRBJ2-5; D gene unclear. V lost 6 bases, J lost 5 bases, and 16 bases lay in between. This CDR3 has 14 amino acids. Looked up from germline, CDR1 is MNHEY and CDR2 is SMNVEV (reference sequence). The CDR3 bases are TGTGCCAGCAGACTCCGGGTCGAGAGCGAGACCCAGTACTTC. It specifies CASRLRVESETQYF.

The chain recombines TRBV6-4 with TRBJ2-1; D is uncertain. With 5 bases removed from V and 13 bases from J, the gap between germline ends came to 6 bases. The germline gives CDR1 MRHNA, CDR2 SNTAGT. This CDR3 region has 9 residues. CDR3 amino acids: CASSPPQFF. For the CDR3, the DNA is TGTGCCAGCAGTCCCCCCCAGTTCTTC.

V gene TRBV2 combines with J gene TRBJ1-6; unclear D gene. Trimming stripped 2 bases from V and 3 bases from J, with 8 bases between. From germline, CDR1 is SNHLY and CDR2 FYNNEI. CDR3 length: 15 residues. The CDR3 nucleotides are TGTGCCAGCAGTGAAACCGGGGTCTATAATTCACCCCTCCACTTT. The encoded protein is CASSETGVYNSPLHF.